One T cell receptor beta chain is described in this entry. The antigen is not known. The same CDR3 can be traced to other DNA sequences in this sample. This sample was taken from a study of cytomegalovirus exposure and HLA in healthy donors. The CDR3 runs to 14 residues. J lost 2 bases, V lost 2 bases, and 3 bases had no gene match. The germline CDR1 and CDR2 sequences are MDHEN and SYDVKM. Study-wide results and caveats: In vitro assays verified that three CMV-associated chains recognized CMV antigens specifically. The study labeled 150 to 200 TCR beta chains cytomegalovirus-associated.

Profiling relied on immunoSEQ multiplex PCR, and the TCRdb table lists in-frame clones only, not all of them. The table includes under 250,000 clones, around 90% detected once. Among the roughly 120 subjects of the validation cohort, separate from the approximately 670-subject first cohort, were the donors. This clonotype was obtained from a woman aged 18-29 years in good health and CMV-seropositive. The V call is TRBV28, the J call TRBJ2-7; 7 bases line up with TRBD1. Sequenced input: PBMCs. CDR3 sequence reads: CASSLGRGPYEQYF. The CDR3, as DNA: TGTGCCAGCAGTTTAGGTAGGGGGCCCTACGAGCAGTACTTC.